The source of this TCR beta chain is a study of blood T cell repertoires in COVID-19 (TCRdb year 2020). Concerning the study at large: Samples covering the acute and convalescent phases of COVID-19 were provided by collaborators in the United States, Italy and Spain. The repertoires were made available in a free public database intended to serve as a resource for research on the immune response to SARS-CoV-2. The samples were drawn from two sources: the first 160 participants of the ongoing ImmuneRACE study, and some 1,300 subjects contributed by 6 global collaborators. The dataset comprised deeply sampled blood TCRbeta repertoires from subjects exposed to, actively infected with, or recovered from COVID-19. The sample metadata nearly always contained a de-identified subject ID, COVID-19 status, age in years and sex. HLA class I and class II types, where available, came from metadata supplied by the sample provider rather than from assay-based typing. The material from the prospective study consisted of cDNA or gDNA derived from T cells, B-cell-depleted T cells, or PBMCs.

A second Seattle source provided samples from volunteer blood donors who had recovered from COVID-19. Each collaborating institution followed its own protocols to collect whole blood in K2EDTA tubes. For TCRbeta analysis, collaborators shipped samples in one of three forms: frozen whole blood, isolated PBMCs, or DNA extracted from either of those sample types. This clone was recorded a few times. The antigen this receptor binds is unknown. No much larger clone is present one base from it, and per-base qualities are unavailable. The immunoSEQ Assay, a bias-controlled multiplex PCR, was used to amplify TCRbeta CDR3 regions from genomic DNA. For the original study's pipeline: Nucleated cell counts per sample were estimated from amplification of reference gene primers within the assay. To quantify the absolute abundance of each unique TCRbeta CDR3 rearrangement, sequence reads were collapsed and filtered. For each sample, productive Simpson clonality was calculated by taking the square root of Simpson's diversity index across productive rearrangements. Held by TCRdb, this immuneACCESS table contains in-frame sequences only and omits some clones. Under half of the omission traces to an unresolved V gene where checked; the cause of the rest is unknown. Clonal size and the V and J genes are those of that table, whereas D and trimming came from the DNA. For this sample there are hundreds of thousands of clones; 87% appear just once. Jointly, the top ten make up approximately 1.5% of the sample.

The investigation overall reported the following: The amount of clinical and demographic metadata varied by source and participant and was provided uncurated.

Via the germline V gene (reference sequence), CDR1 is SGHNT and CDR2 YYREEE. From the cysteine up to the phenylalanine, the CDR3 has a length of 14 residues. Only the CDR3 DNA is retained, 42 bases long and in frame from the first base. V lost 0 bases and J lost 5 bases; the stretch between them is 11 bases long. The V and J segments used are TRBV5-4 and TRBJ1-1, with no confidently assigned D gene. The sequence derives from a woman aged 40 to 50 who had recovered from COVID-19. Sequencing used peripheral blood. Read as DNA, the sequence is TGTGCCAGCAGCTTGGCAGGTGGATATACTGAAGCTTTCTTT. Translated, it reads CASSLAGGYTEAFF.